This T cell receptor (beta chain) was retrieved from a study of blood T cells in healthy people across ages. Each sample had at least 6 million PBMCs isolated. Trimming took off 5 bases at V and 8 bases at J, with 15 bases between the two ends. This CDR3 spans 13 amino acids. Germline V CDR1 and CDR2: MNHNY, SVGAGI (reference sequence). A second PCR of 7 to 11 cycles used a sample-barcoded 5' primer and a J-beta primer mix. TCRdb passed the 5' RACE reads through MiXCR, listing each CDR3 protein once. This sample has some 1,800,000 distinct CDR3 sequences, with approximately 39% found just once. The source of this sequence is a human donor in good health. The sequencing sample was made of blood. The chain has TRBV6-6 and TRBJ1-2; D gene unclear. The CDR3 sequence: CASSAYAGPGYTF. The CDR3 DNA is TGTGCCAGCAGTGCCTACGCAGGACCCGGCTACACCTTC.